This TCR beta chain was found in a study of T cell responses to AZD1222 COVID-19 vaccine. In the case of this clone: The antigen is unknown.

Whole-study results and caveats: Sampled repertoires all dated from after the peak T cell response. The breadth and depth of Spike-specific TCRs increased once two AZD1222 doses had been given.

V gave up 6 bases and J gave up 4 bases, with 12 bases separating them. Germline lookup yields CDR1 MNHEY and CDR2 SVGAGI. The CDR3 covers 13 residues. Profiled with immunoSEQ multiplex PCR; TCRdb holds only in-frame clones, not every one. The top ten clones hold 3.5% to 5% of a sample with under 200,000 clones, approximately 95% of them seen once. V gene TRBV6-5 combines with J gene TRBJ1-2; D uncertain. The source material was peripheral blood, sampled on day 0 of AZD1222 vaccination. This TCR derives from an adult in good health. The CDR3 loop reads CASSLGTSYGYTF. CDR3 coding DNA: TGTGCCAGCAGCCTTGGTACTAGCTATGGCTACACCTTC.